These 32 T cell receptor beta chains came from one sample sequenced in a study of T cell responses to AZD1222 COVID-19 vaccine. Repertoires were generated with immunoSEQ multiplex PCR, while TCRdb's copy carries only in-frame clones and drops some. The profile shows approximately 100,000 clones, about 88% of them singletons. The sample was peripheral blood, taken on day 0 of AZD1222 vaccination. These receptors came from an adult in good health.

The gene calls are TRBV28 and TRBJ1-5, with no clear D. The V gene lost 4 bases and the J gene lost 6 bases, with 19 bases spanning the gap. Germline V gene lookup returns CDR1 MDHEN and CDR2 SYDVKM. The CDR3 contains 16 residues. For the CDR3, the DNA is TGTGCCAGCAGTTCCCCTGGCTCACAATCCGGTCAGCCCCAGCATTTT. Translation gives CASSSPGSQSGQPQHF.

This chain connects TRBV19 to TRBJ2-1, with TRBD2 as a possible D gene (5 bases). Trimming cost V 5 bases and J 5 bases, with 10 bases left between them. CDR1 is LNHDA, CDR2 SQIVND, per germline (reference sequence). The CDR3 consists of 13 residues. CDR3 sequence: CASSLSANNEQFF. CDR3 bases: TGTGCCAGTAGTCTTAGCGCGAACAATGAGCAGTTCTTC.

This chain's CDR3 is CAISELLAEQFF. The CDR3 DNA reads TGTGCCATCAGTGAGTTATTAGCGGAGCAGTTCTTC. The V and J genes are TRBV10-3 and TRBJ2-1, with D tentatively TRBD2 (5 bases). V was pared by 1 base and J by 10 bases, with 8 bases between. The CDR3 length is 12 residues. Germline loops: CDR1 ENHRY, CDR2 SYGVKD.

CDR3 nucleotide sequence: TGCGCCAGCAGCCAAGTTGTCGGGGTGGCTAGCAATCAGCCCCAGCATTTT. Encoded protein: CASSQVVGVASNQPQHF. This chain connects TRBV4-1 to TRBJ1-5; D call uncertain. Trimming left V 1 base short and J 0 bases short, with 13 bases between. CDR3 length: 17 amino acids. From germline, CDR1 is MGHRA and CDR2 YSYEKL.

This chain uses TRBV11-2 with TRBJ1-2; D not resolved. The CDR3 covers 14 residues. V lost 6 bases and J 5 bases, leaving 16 bases between the germline ends. Germline V gene data show CDR1 as SGHAT and CDR2 as FQNNGV. The CDR3 is CASRYSGVDYGYTF. The CDR3 DNA follows: TGTGCCAGCAGATATTCCGGGGTCGATTATGGCTACACCTTC.

The chain combines TRBV5-1 with TRBJ2-7, with TRBD2 matching over 10 bases. Losses at the gene ends were 5 bases for V and 7 bases for J; bases not matched to a gene: 9. CDR3 length: 14 amino acids. Germline CDR1 reads SGHRS; CDR2 reads YFSETQ. The chain's CDR3 is CASRVETSGLEQYF. The CDR3 region has the DNA TGCGCCAGCAGAGTCGAGACTAGCGGGTTAGAGCAGTACTTC. Full variable domain (remainder filled in from reference TRBV5-1 and TRBJ2-7): KAGVTQTPRYLIKTRGQQVTLSCSPISGHRSVSWYQQTPGQGLQFLFEYFSETQRNKGNFPGRFSGRQFSNSRSEMNVSTLELGDSALYLCASRVETSGLEQYFGPGTRLTVT.

The chain is built from TRBV6-5 and TRBJ1-6, with 8 bases aligning to TRBD1. Per the germline V gene, CDR1 is MNHEY and CDR2 is SVGAGI. The CDR3 spans 15 residues. The junction had 10 bases not matched to a gene; V was cut back by 6 bases and J by 9 bases. The CDR3 protein is CASRGGGTGVSPLHF. In nucleotides, the CDR3 is TGTGCCAGCAGGGGGGGCGGGACAGGTGTTTCACCCCTCCACTTT.

V is TRBV6-5 and J is TRBJ2-1, with D possibly TRBD2 on 6 matching bases. Trimming took 2 bases from V and 10 from J, leaving 12 bases between them. The CDR3 sequence is 13 residues long. Per the germline V gene, CDR1 is MNHEY and CDR2 is SVGAGI. CDR3 residues: CASSYGAGREQFF. In nucleotides, the CDR3 is TGTGCCAGCAGTTACGGGGCCGGGAGAGAGCAGTTCTTC.

The chain links TRBV7-2 to TRBJ2-3; 8 bases line up with TRBD2. V dropped 3 bases and J dropped 0; count of bases not matched to a gene: 5. Per the germline V gene, CDR1 is SGHTA and CDR2 is FQGNSA. The CDR3 extends over 16 amino acids. CDR3 residues: CASSFGAGGSTDTQYF. CDR3 in DNA: TGTGCCAGCAGCTTCGGGGCGGGGGGTAGCACAGATACGCAGTATTTT.

This clone was detected only a few times. The chain joins TRBV5-8 to TRBJ1-3; no firm D call. Germline V gene lookup returns CDR1 SGHTS and CDR2 YDEGEE. The CDR3 runs to 16 residues. Deletions cut 4 bases from V and 0 bases from J, with 14 bases between. This CDR3 is CASSPRTGFSGNTIYF. CDR3 nucleotides: TGTGCCAGCAGCCCTCGGACGGGATTCTCTGGAAACACCATATATTTT. Together with reference TRBV5-8 and TRBJ1-3, the CDR3 gives the full variable domain: EAGVTQSPTHLIKTRGQQATLRCSPISGHTSVYWYQQALGLGLQFLLWYDEGEERNRGNFPPRFSGRQFPNYSSELNVNALELEDSALYLCASSPRTGFSGNTIYFGEGSWLTVV.

V is TRBV15 and J is TRBJ1-3; 9 nucleotides align to TRBD1. CDR1 and CDR2 (germline): LNHNV, YYDKDF (reference sequence). V shed 6 bases and J 0 bases; nucleotides not matched to a gene: 6. CDR3 size: 16 residues. CDR3 coding DNA: TGTGCCACCAGTAGGACAGGGGCACTCTCTGGAAACACCATATATTTT. It specifies CATSRTGALSGNTIYF.

The chain uses TRBV5-6 and TRBJ2-7, with D possibly TRBD1 on 5 matching bases. The CDR3 length is 14 residues. The germline gives CDR1 SGHDT, CDR2 YYEEEE. Trimming cost V 0 bases and J 6 bases, with 13 bases left between them. CDR3 region: CASSLGPAGREQYF. The DNA for the CDR3 is TGTGCCAGCAGCTTGGGGCCTGCAGGGCGCGAGCAGTACTTC. Full variable domain (outside the CDR3, taken from reference TRBV5-6 and TRBJ2-7): DAGVTQSPTHLIKTRGQQVTLRCSPKSGHDTVSWYQQALGQGPQFIFQYYEEEERQRGNFPDRFSGHQFPNYSSELNVNALLLGDSALYLCASSLGPAGREQYFGPGTRLTVT.

The chain links TRBV18 to TRBJ2-5; D is unclear. Germline CDR1 is KGHSH and CDR2 is LQKENI. The CDR3 runs to 15 residues. Trimming removed 0 bases at V and 4 bases at J, with 12 bases between. Written as DNA, the CDR3 is TGTGCCAGCTCACCACCGGATGGCGTCCGAGAGACCCAGTACTTC. Its translation is CASSPPDGVRETQYF.

This clone was counted only a few times. The V gene is TRBV5-5, the J gene TRBJ1-2; D is unresolved. This CDR3 is built from 12 residues. CDR1 SGHKS and CDR2 YYEKEE come from the germline V gene (reference sequence). Trimming shortened V by 4 bases and J by 6 bases, and 10 bases separated the two germline ends. In DNA, the CDR3 is TGTGCCAGCAGCATATGGGTTGATGGCTACACCTTC. This translates into CASSIWVDGYTF.

The chain is built from TRBV15 and TRBJ1-1; D may be TRBD1 (5 bases). V gave up 3 bases and J gave up 3 bases, with 11 bases separating them. Germline V CDR1 and CDR2: LNHNV, YYDKDF (reference sequence). This CDR3 is 14 amino acids long. CDR3 in DNA: TGTGCCACCAGCAGCCGTCGAGGGGACACTGAAGCTTTCTTT. Encoded protein: CATSSRRGDTEAFF. The full variable domain, completed using reference TRBV15 and TRBJ1-1, is DAMVIQNPRYQVTQFGKPVTLSCSQTLNHNVMYWYQQKSSQAPKLLFHYYDKDFNNEADTPDNFQSRRPNTSFCFLDIRSPGLGDTAMYLCATSSRRGDTEAFFGQGTRLTVV.

V is TRBV10-3 and J is TRBJ1-2; 7 bases match TRBD1. This CDR3 spans 17 amino acids. V trimming: 0 bases; J trimming: 0 bases; junction bases outside the gene matches: 7. CDR1 is ENHRY, CDR2 SYGVKD, per germline. The CDR3 sequence is CAISESSGQLPNYGYTF. CDR3 coding DNA: TGTGCCATCAGTGAGTCGTCGGGACAGCTTCCTAACTATGGCTACACCTTC.

The chain uses TRBV6-5 and TRBJ1-5, with TRBD1 identical over 9 bases. CDR1 MNHEY and CDR2 SVGAGI come from the germline V gene. V dropped 4 bases and J dropped 7; count of bases not matched to a gene: 11. The CDR3 length is 16 residues. The CDR3 protein is CASSSRIGTGPQPQHF. The CDR3 DNA reads as TGTGCCAGCAGTTCGCGGATAGGGACAGGGCCGCAGCCCCAGCATTTT.

This chain links TRBV11-2 with TRBJ2-3; maybe TRBD1 (5 bases). Germline loops: CDR1 SGHAT, CDR2 FQNNGV. The CDR3 is made up of 14 amino acids. Trimming shortened V by 2 bases and J by 4 bases, and 10 bases separated the two germline ends. In DNA, the CDR3 is TGTGCCAGCAGCTTATGGCAGGGTTCAGATACGCAGTATTTT. Residues: CASSLWQGSDTQYF.

The V and J genes are TRBV3-1 (or the pseudogene TRBV3-2) and TRBJ2-3, with TRBD2 matching 9 bases. CDR3 length equals 18 residues. J gave up 1 base and V 2 bases, and 10 bases lay outside the gene matches. Germline V gene sequence: CDR1 LGHDT, CDR2 YNNKEL (reference sequence). The DNA of the CDR3 is TGTGCCAGCAGCCAACCGGGACTAGCTCCCTCTCGCACAGATACGCAGTATTTT. This translates into CASSQPGLAPSRTDTQYF.

This chain connects TRBV19 to TRBJ1-1; the match to TRBD1 covers 7 bases. V lost 4 bases and J lost 4; bases outside the gene matches: 3. Germline CDR1 LNHDA, CDR2 SQIVND (reference sequence). CDR3 size: 13 residues. CDR3 bases: TGTGCCAGTAGTAGACAGGGATCCACTGAAGCTTTCTTT. Its translation is CASSRQGSTEAFF.

The V gene is TRBV6-5, the J gene TRBJ1-1, with a possible D match to TRBD1 (6 bases). CDR3 length: 13 residues. With 0 bases removed from V and 10 bases from J, the gap between germline ends came to 12 bases. The germline V gene encodes CDR1 MNHEY and CDR2 SVGAGI. Here the CDR3 reads CASSYSRTARAFF. The CDR3 nucleotides read TGTGCCAGCAGTTACTCAAGGACAGCTCGAGCTTTCTTT.

CDR3 bases: TGTGCCAGCAGTCGCCCCGGGGGGGGGACAGCCCCCTATGGCTACACCTTC. This sequence encodes CASSRPGGGTAPYGYTF. The chain employs TRBV28 and TRBJ1-2, with TRBD1 matching over 7 bases. The germline CDR1 and CDR2 sequences are MDHEN and SYDVKM. V was clipped by 5 bases and J by 4 bases; unmatched bases: 16. This CDR3 comprises 17 residues.

The chain employs TRBV29-1 and TRBJ1-1; 10 nucleotides line up with TRBD1. V shed 5 bases and J 4 bases; nucleotides not matched to a gene: 10. The CDR3 extends over 15 amino acids. The germline V gene encodes CDR1 SQVTM and CDR2 ANQGSEA. The CDR3 nucleotides are TGCAGCGTTACTGACAGGGGGCTAATGGGCACTGAAGCTTTCTTT. This sequence encodes CSVTDRGLMGTEAFF. The variable domain in full, with the rest retrieved from reference TRBV29-1 and TRBJ1-1, is SAVISQKPSRDICQRGTSLTIQCQVDSQVTMMFWYRQQPGQSLTLIATANQGSEATYESGFVIDKFPISRPNLTFSTLTVSNMSPEDSSIYLCSVTDRGLMGTEAFFGQGTRLTVV.

The rearrangement links TRBV6-6 to TRBJ1-4; no reliable D call. Germline CDR1 is MNHNY and CDR2 is SVGAGI (reference sequence). CDR3 size: 15 residues. V was trimmed by 0 bases and J by 2 bases, leaving 7 bases between them. The CDR3 region has the DNA TGTGCCAGCAGTTACTCGAGCGGGACTAATGAAAAACTGTTTTTT. Its protein is CASSYSSGTNEKLFF.

This clone was recorded once. The rearrangement links TRBV19 to TRBJ2-1, with TRBD2 as a possible D gene (6 bases). V lost 11 bases to trimming and J lost 4 bases, with 18 bases between them. Germline lookup yields CDR1 LNHDA and CDR2 SQIVND (reference sequence). The CDR3 is 14 residues long. CDR3 region: CASQGSGRYNEQFF. CDR3 bases: TGTGCCTCCCAGGGCAGCGGGCGATACAATGAGCAGTTCTTC.

The chain joins TRBV6-4 to TRBJ2-1; D call uncertain. Germline values: CDR1 MRHNA, CDR2 SNTAGT. V was clipped by 4 bases and J by 12 bases, with 10 bases between them. The CDR3 spans 11 residues. This chain's CDR3 is CASSVGWAQFF. For the CDR3, the DNA is TGTGCCAGCAGTGTCGGATGGGCGCAGTTCTTC.

This chain connects TRBV6-1 to TRBJ1-1, with TRBD1 matching 7 bases. From germline, CDR1 is MNHNS and CDR2 SASEGT. After removal of 1 base from V and 8 bases from J, the junction contained 10 bases not matched to a gene. The CDR3 covers 15 residues. The CDR3 protein is CASSEGGRGTSEAFF. Here the CDR3 DNA reads TGTGCCAGCAGTGAAGGGGGCAGGGGGACCTCGGAAGCTTTCTTT.

The gene calls are TRBV5-1 and TRBJ2-5, with 9 positions matching TRBD2. V trimming: 4 bases; J trimming: 0 bases; junction bases outside the gene matches: 13. The CDR3 runs 18 residues. Germline-derived CDR1 and CDR2 are SGHRS and YFSETQ. Here the CDR3 reads CASSPGAGQRGDQETQYF. CDR3 DNA sequence: TGCGCCAGCAGCCCAGGAGCGGGCCAGCGGGGGGACCAAGAGACCCAGTACTTC.

The chain combines TRBV5-8 with TRBJ2-1, with 11 nucleotides matching TRBD2. This CDR3 comprises 16 residues. Unmatched junction bases numbered 2, after V lost 1 base and J lost 2 bases. The germline V gene encodes CDR1 SGHTS and CDR2 YDEGEE. In DNA, the CDR3 is TGTGCCAGCAGCTTGACTAGCGGGGGACCCTACAATGAGCAGTTCTTC. Encoded protein: CASSLTSGGPYNEQFF. Full variable domain (missing parts from reference TRBV5-8 and TRBJ2-1): EAGVTQSPTHLIKTRGQQATLRCSPISGHTSVYWYQQALGLGLQFLLWYDEGEERNRGNFPPRFSGRQFPNYSSELNVNALELEDSALYLCASSLTSGGPYNEQFFGPGTRLTVL.

The V gene is TRBV20-1, the J gene TRBJ2-3; no reliable D call. V lost 3 bases, J lost 12 bases, and 19 bases lay in between. Germline V gene data show CDR1 as DFQATT and CDR2 as SNEGSKA (reference sequence). The CDR3 is made up of 13 amino acids. Here the CDR3 DNA reads TGCAGTGCTAGTGGGTCCTCCCAGACTGTTCAGTATTTT. It is translated as CSASGSSQTVQYF.

The chain links TRBV19 to TRBJ2-2, with D perhaps given as TRBD1 or TRBD2 (5 bases each). This CDR3 is 12 amino acids long. In germline, CDR1 is LNHDA, CDR2 SQIVND (reference sequence). The V end lost 3 bases, the J end lost 6 bases, and 5 bases lay between the germline ends. CDR3 sequence: CASSMGAGELFF. As DNA, the CDR3 is TGTGCCAGTAGTATGGGGGCCGGGGAGCTGTTTTTT.

The genes are TRBV7-9 and TRBJ2-3; D remains unclear. Germline assignment: CDR1 SEHNR and CDR2 FQNEAQ (reference sequence). The CDR3 spans 13 residues. V was clipped by 5 bases and J by 2 bases, with 8 bases between them. The CDR3, as DNA: TGTGCCAGCAGCCCCAATCCCACAGATACGCAGTATTTT. Its translation is CASSPNPTDTQYF.